These 8 T cell receptor beta chains were sequenced from one sample in a study of technical replicates of blood from several donors. TCRdb keeps only in-frame clones here, not all; method: immunoSEQ multiplex PCR. Of over 65,000 clones listed, approximately 96% are singletons. The sequencing sample was made of T cells isolated from PBMCs. The source is a human donor in good health.

CDR3 sequence reads: CASSLFARNSYNEQFF. The CDR3 DNA reads as TGTGCCAGCAGTTTATTTGCTAGGAACTCCTACAATGAGCAGTTCTTC. The chain links TRBV27 to TRBJ2-1, with D hard to call. Germline values: CDR1 MNHEY, CDR2 SMNVEV (reference sequence). Deletions cut 1 base from V and 0 bases from J, with 10 bases between. CDR3 length: 16 amino acids.

The V gene is TRBV5-6, the J gene TRBJ2-7; 10 bases agree with TRBD1. The CDR3 has 15 amino acids. Unmatched junction bases numbered 4, after V lost 1 base and J lost 3 bases. Germline loops: CDR1 SGHDT, CDR2 YYEEEE. The CDR3 spells CASSLRQGAFYEQYF. CDR3 nucleotides: TGTGCCAGCAGCTTGCGACAGGGGGCCTTCTACGAGCAGTACTTC.

The J gene is TRBJ2-5, the V gene TRBV7-3; 7 nucleotides agree with TRBD2. CDR1 is SGHTA, CDR2 FQGTGA, per germline. Trimming took 5 bases from V and 3 from J; bases not matched to a gene: 9. The CDR3 has 15 amino acids. The CDR3 sequence: CASSPTRAGKETQYF. The CDR3 DNA sequence: TGTGCCAGCAGCCCGACTAGAGCGGGGAAAGAGACCCAGTACTTC.

V usage is TRBV19 and J usage is TRBJ1-5; 9 positions match TRBD1. J lost 3 bases, V lost 1 base, and 13 bases had no gene match. The CDR3 spans 19 residues. Germline values: CDR1 LNHDA, CDR2 SQIVND (reference sequence). The CDR3: CASSIGPGQGLRPNQPQHF. Written as DNA, the CDR3 is TGTGCCAGTAGTATAGGGCCGGGACAGGGTTTGAGGCCCAATCAGCCCCAGCATTTT.

CDR3 residues: CASSLGRVQETQYF. CDR3 DNA: TGCGCCAGCAGCTTGGGGAGGGTACAAGAGACCCAGTACTTC. This sequence joins TRBV5-1 and TRBJ2-5; a weak D match, TRBD2 (6 bases). Trimming shortened V by 0 bases and J by 2 bases, and 8 bases separated the two germline ends. This CDR3 is 14 amino acids long. CDR1 is SGHRS and CDR2 is YFSETQ in the germline V gene. Filled out from reference TRBV5-1 and TRBJ2-5, the complete variable domain reads KAGVTQTPRYLIKTRGQQVTLSCSPISGHRSVSWYQQTPGQGLQFLFEYFSETQRNKGNFPGRFSGRQFSNSRSEMNVSTLELGDSALYLCASSLGRVQETQYFGPGTRLLVL.

The chain joins TRBV6-5 to TRBJ2-7; D perhaps matches TRBD1 (5 bases). Germline lookup yields CDR1 MNHEY and CDR2 SVGAGI. Deletions cut 7 bases from V and 2 bases from J, with 12 bases between. The CDR3 covers 13 residues. The CDR3 DNA is TGTGCCAGCACCCAGACAGCGACCTACGAGCAGTACTTC. It codes for CASTQTATYEQYF.

V is TRBV6-5 and J is TRBJ2-1; maybe TRBD2 (5 bases). V was cut by 5 bases and J by 0 bases, with 11 bases left in between. The V gene's germline CDR1 is MNHEY and CDR2 SVGAGI. This CDR3 is built from 15 residues. CDR3: CASSKTTSSYNEQFF. CDR3 DNA: TGTGCCAGCAGTAAGACTACGAGCTCCTACAATGAGCAGTTCTTC.

The count of this clone is one. The chain is built from TRBV5-8 and TRBJ1-5, with D possibly matching TRBD1 (6 bases). Germline loops: CDR1 SGHTS, CDR2 YDEGEE. V was shortened by 2 bases and J by 6 bases, with 21 bases between the two germline ends. This CDR3 comprises 17 residues. CDR3 nucleotide sequence: TGTGCCAGCAGCTTTCGCCTCGGACAGCCCGATACTCAGCCCCAGCATTTT. Translation gives CASSFRLGQPDTQPQHF.